The source of this TCR beta chain is a study of T-cell memory formation after mild COVID-19. Overall study context: Most TCR clusters belonged to a single donor. General study findings and limits: Pre-infection memory showed some responding clones, and this suggested that cross-reactive memory joined. CD4+ contracting clones were mainly CM and EM; CD8+ ones, EMRA. A second wave expanding day 15 to 37 was CD4+-biased; contracting clones were balanced.

TCRdb recomputed calls from the 5' RACE reads with MiXCR, one row per CDR3 protein. This table has fewer than 500,000 distinct CDR3 sequences, around 25% appearing once. This clonotype has just a few counts. Its antigen is currently unknown. V dropped 8 bases and J dropped 1 base, with 11 bases sitting between them. Germline V gene data show CDR1 as MNHEY and CDR2 as SVGEGT. The CDR3 contains 14 residues. The sequence was obtained from an adult woman who had mild COVID-19 (a few samples of this study predate the infection). Cell type and time point are not known. Sequenced sample: PBMCs or a T cell subset sorted from them (not recorded which). V usage is TRBV6-2 or TRBV6-3 and J usage is TRBJ2-2, with a weak D call TRBD1 (6 bases). The CDR3 nucleotides read TGTGCCAGCGCCCAGGGGTGGAACACCGGGGAGCTGTTTTTT. This encodes CASAQGWNTGELFF.